The rows below give T cell receptor beta chains drawn from one sample of a study of blood T cell repertoires in COVID-19. Sequencing was performed with immunoSEQ multiplex PCR; in TCRdb, only in-frame clones are kept and a portion is missing. In the table there are approximately 260,000 clones, approximately 90% of which are singletons. Source material: PBMCs or T cells enriched from blood (not recorded which). The receptors come from a woman aged 40 to 55 with acute COVID-19. The CDR3 runs from the conserved cysteine through the conserved F or W. Fields, in order: D gene, V gene, CDR3 protein. The D gene is left open where the match is weak.

d_gene: .; v_gene: TRBV14; CDR3aa: CASSQETGNYGYTF
d_gene: .; v_gene: TRBV2; CDR3aa: CASYSRSGANVLTF
d_gene: TRBD2; v_gene: TRBV7-2; CDR3aa: CASSLVAGGADTQYF
d_gene: TRBD1; v_gene: TRBV7-2; CDR3aa: CASSVGGTGAHQPQHF
d_gene: .; v_gene: TRBV12-3/TRBV12-4; CDR3aa: CASSYPRGQPQHF